These 8 T cell receptor beta chains came from one sample sequenced in a study of blood T cell repertoires in COVID-19 (TCRdb year 2020). Library preparation used the immunoSEQ multiplex PCR assay. TCRdb holds this immuneACCESS table with in-frame rearrangements only. Some clones are missing; in checked studies, unresolved V genes explain under half, and the rest has no known cause. The sample data list 70,000 or so clones, and more than 90% of these were observed just once. The top ten constitute 1.4% to 1.5% of the sample. The sequencing input was peripheral blood. The receptor set was obtained from a man over 45 with acute or convalescent COVID-19.

This clone was seen a few times. The chain is built from TRBV9 and TRBJ1-5; tentative D call: TRBD1 (5 bases). The V end lost 4 bases, the J end lost 4 bases, and 18 bases lay between the germline ends. The length of the CDR3 is 16 residues. Germline V lookup: CDR1 SGDLS, CDR2 YYNGEE. The CDR3 loop is CASSPSADRWNQPQHF. The CDR3 bases are TGTGCCAGCAGCCCCAGTGCCGACAGATGGAATCAGCCCCAGCATTTT.

This chain uses TRBV5-4 with TRBJ2-1; 9 nucleotides agree with TRBD2. Germline-derived CDR1 and CDR2 are SGHNT and YYREEE (reference sequence). V lost 2 bases and J lost 12; bases outside the gene matches: 9. The CDR3 is 14 residues long. The CDR3 is CASSLANSGGGQFF. The CDR3 DNA is TGTGCCAGCAGCTTAGCCAATAGCGGGGGTGGGCAGTTCTTC.

V is TRBV7-9 and J is TRBJ1-2; 10 bases are a match to TRBD1. This CDR3 is 15 amino acids long. Germline CDR1 reads SEHNR; CDR2 reads FQNEAQ (reference sequence). Trimming cost V 3 bases and J 7 bases; bases outside gene matches: 8. CDR3 sequence: CASSLPGTGAAGYTF. CDR3 DNA: TGTGCCAGCAGCTTGCCGGGGACAGGGGCTGCTGGCTACACCTTC.

The J gene is TRBJ1-5, the V gene TRBV19, with unresolved D. Germline CDR1 is LNHDA and CDR2 is SQIVND (reference sequence). The CDR3 runs 17 residues. V was trimmed by 6 bases and J by 1 base, leaving 19 bases between them. CDR3 region: CASSPPAGLISNQPQHF. The CDR3 bases are TGTGCCAGTAGCCCGCCTGCGGGTCTTATAAGCAATCAGCCCCAGCATTTT.

The CDR3 reads CASSNQFVSGGAGYTF. As DNA, the CDR3 is TGTGCCAGCAGTAACCAGTTTGTGAGCGGGGGGGCCGGCTACACCTTC. V is TRBV2 and J is TRBJ1-2, with D tentatively TRBD1 (6 bases). This CDR3 has 16 residues. Trimming removed 5 bases at V and 8 bases at J, with 24 bases between. Germline V gene lookup returns CDR1 SNHLY and CDR2 FYNNEI.

V gene TRBV4-3 combines with J gene TRBJ1-2, with D possibly TRBD1 on 5 matching bases. The CDR3 is made up of 16 amino acids. Trimming removed 0 bases at V and 4 bases at J, with 15 bases between. Looked up from germline, CDR1 is LGHNA and CDR2 is YSLEER. In DNA, the CDR3 is TGCGCCAGCAGCCAAGAAGTGGGGGGGAAAAGCTATGGCTACACCTTC. It encodes CASSQEVGGKSYGYTF.

The chain carries TRBV5-1 and TRBJ2-3; 9 bases match TRBD2. The CDR3 consists of 16 residues. CDR1 and CDR2 (germline): SGHRS, YFSETQ. V lost 2 bases to trimming and J lost 2 bases; unmatched junction nucleotides: 6. CDR3 sequence: CASSFGAGGHTDTQYF. In DNA form, the CDR3 reads TGCGCCAGCAGCTTTGGGGCGGGAGGGCACACAGATACGCAGTATTTT.

The gene calls are TRBV18 and TRBJ2-7, with a weak D call TRBD2 (5 bases). This CDR3 contains 13 residues. The ends were cut back, 5 bases at V and 5 bases at J, with 13 bases in the middle. The germline gives CDR1 KGHSH, CDR2 LQKENI. The CDR3 is CASSAGPWNEQYF. The CDR3, as DNA: TGTGCCAGCTCAGCGGGTCCTTGGAACGAGCAGTACTTC. Drawing the rest from reference TRBV18 and TRBJ2-7, the complete variable domain is NAGVMQNPRHLVRRRGQEARLRCSPMKGHSHVYWYRQLPEEGLKFMVYLQKENIIDESGMPKERFSAEFPKEGPSILRIQQVVRGDSAAYFCASSAGPWNEQYFGPGTRLTVT.